The source of this T cell receptor (beta chain) is a study of blood T cell repertoires in COVID-19. On the study more broadly: Samples taken during acute and convalescent COVID-19 were collected in the United States, Italy and Spain. The analysed material was cDNA or gDNA that came from T cells, B-cell-depleted T cells, or PBMCs.

Only in-frame clones appear in the TCRdb table, and some are missing; sequencing was by immunoSEQ multiplex PCR. The data contain nearly 200,000 clones, approximately 81% of them singletons. V lost 1 base and J 4 bases, leaving 16 bases between the germline ends. This CDR3 comprises 16 residues. Germline CDR1 reads LGHDT; CDR2 reads YNNKEL (reference sequence). The TCR sequence derives from a human donor in a cohort sampled during active COVID-19. Source material: peripheral blood. The chain employs TRBV3-1 (or the pseudogene TRBV3-2) and TRBJ1-2; D uncertain. CDR3 sequence reads: CASSQGGATSTYGYTF. CDR3 DNA sequence: TGTGCCAGCAGCCAAGGAGGTGCCACGAGCACCTATGGCTACACCTTC.